This TCR beta chain was recovered during a study of T cell responses to AZD1222 COVID-19 vaccine. Data came from immunoSEQ multiplex PCR; TCRdb stores just in-frame clones and leaves some out. The data show more than 35,000 clones, nearly 85% seen once. This sample comprised peripheral blood, obtained on day 0 of AZD1222 vaccination. This sequence originates from an adult in good health.

CDR3 bases: TGTGCCAGCAGCCCTGACAGGGGGCGAGAGACCCAGTACTTC. Translation gives CASSPDRGRETQYF. The J gene is TRBJ2-5, the V gene TRBV9; 10 nucleotides line up with TRBD1. The ends lost 4 bases at V and 4 bases at J; junction bases unmatched: 4. CDR1 SGDLS and CDR2 YYNGEE come from the germline V gene. This CDR3 is built from 14 residues.